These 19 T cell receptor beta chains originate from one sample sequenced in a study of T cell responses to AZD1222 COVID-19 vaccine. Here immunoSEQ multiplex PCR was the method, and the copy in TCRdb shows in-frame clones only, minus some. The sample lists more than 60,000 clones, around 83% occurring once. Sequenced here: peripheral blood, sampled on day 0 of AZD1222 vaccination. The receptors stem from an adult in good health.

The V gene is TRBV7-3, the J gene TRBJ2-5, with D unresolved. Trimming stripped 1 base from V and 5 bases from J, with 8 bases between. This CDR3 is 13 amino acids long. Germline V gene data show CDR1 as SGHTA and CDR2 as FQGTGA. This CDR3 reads CASSLNSGETQYF. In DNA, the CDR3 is TGTGCCAGCAGCTTAAATAGTGGGGAGACCCAGTACTTC.

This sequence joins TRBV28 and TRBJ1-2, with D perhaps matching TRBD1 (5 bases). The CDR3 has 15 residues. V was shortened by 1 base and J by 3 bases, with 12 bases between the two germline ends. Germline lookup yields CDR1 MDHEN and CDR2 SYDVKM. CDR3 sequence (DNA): TGTGCCAGCAGTTTATTTCGGCAGGGTGACTATGGCTACACCTTC. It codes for CASSLFRQGDYGYTF.

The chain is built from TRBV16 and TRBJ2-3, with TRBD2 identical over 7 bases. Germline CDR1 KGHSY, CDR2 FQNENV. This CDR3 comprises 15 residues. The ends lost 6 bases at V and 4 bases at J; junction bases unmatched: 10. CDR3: CASRRGRGSADTQYF. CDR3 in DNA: TGTGCCAGCAGACGAGGGAGGGGCAGCGCAGATACGCAGTATTTT.

As DNA, the CDR3 is TGTGCCAGACGGGCCAACACTGAAGCTTTCTTT. Amino acids: CARRANTEAFF. The chain recombines TRBV19 with TRBJ1-1, with no clear D. Germline V lookup: CDR1 LNHDA, CDR2 SQIVND (reference sequence). The CDR3 is 11 residues long. Trimming took off 9 bases at V and 2 bases at J, with 7 bases between the two ends.

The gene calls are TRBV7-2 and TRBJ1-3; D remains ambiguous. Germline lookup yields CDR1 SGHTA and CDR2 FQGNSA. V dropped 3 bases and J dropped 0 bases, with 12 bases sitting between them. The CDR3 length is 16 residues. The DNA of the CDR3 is TGTGCCAGCAGCTTGTGGGTTTCGAGCTCTGGAAACACCATATATTTT. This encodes CASSLWVSSSGNTIYF.

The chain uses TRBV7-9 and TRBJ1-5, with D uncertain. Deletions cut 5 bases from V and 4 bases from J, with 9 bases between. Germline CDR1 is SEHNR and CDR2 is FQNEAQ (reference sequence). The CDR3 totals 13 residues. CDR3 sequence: CASSAPGNQPQHF. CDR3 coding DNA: TGTGCCAGCAGCGCGCCGGGGAATCAGCCCCAGCATTTT.

CDR3 in DNA: TGTGCCAGCTCACCAGGACTAGTTGAGGGCACAGATACGCAGTATTTT. The encoded protein is CASSPGLVEGTDTQYF. The chain has TRBV18 and TRBJ2-3, with TRBD2 matching over 7 bases. V gave up 2 bases and J gave up 1 base; unmatched junction bases: 6. The length of the CDR3 is 16 residues. In germline, CDR1 is KGHSH, CDR2 LQKENI.

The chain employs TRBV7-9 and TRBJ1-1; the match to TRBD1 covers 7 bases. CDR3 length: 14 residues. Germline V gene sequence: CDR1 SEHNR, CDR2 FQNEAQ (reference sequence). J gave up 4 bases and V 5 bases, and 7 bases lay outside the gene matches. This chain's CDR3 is CASSTRQGATEAFF. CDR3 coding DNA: TGTGCCAGCAGCACCCGACAGGGAGCCACTGAAGCTTTCTTT.

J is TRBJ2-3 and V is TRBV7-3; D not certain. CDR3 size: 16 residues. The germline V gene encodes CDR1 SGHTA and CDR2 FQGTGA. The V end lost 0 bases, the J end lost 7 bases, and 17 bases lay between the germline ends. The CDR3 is CASSLTVTLGKNTQYF. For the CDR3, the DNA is TGTGCCAGCAGCTTAACGGTCACTTTGGGGAAAAATACGCAGTATTTT.

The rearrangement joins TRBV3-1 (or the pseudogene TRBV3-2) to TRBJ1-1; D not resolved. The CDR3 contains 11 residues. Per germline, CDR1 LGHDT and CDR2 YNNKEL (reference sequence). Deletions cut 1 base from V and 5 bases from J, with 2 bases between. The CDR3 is CASSQVTEAFF. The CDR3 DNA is TGTGCCAGCAGCCAAGTGACTGAAGCTTTCTTT.

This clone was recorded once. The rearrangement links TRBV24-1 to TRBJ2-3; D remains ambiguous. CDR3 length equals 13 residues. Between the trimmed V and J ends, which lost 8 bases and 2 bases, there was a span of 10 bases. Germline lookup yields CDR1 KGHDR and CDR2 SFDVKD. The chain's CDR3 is CATTADNTDTQYF. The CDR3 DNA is TGTGCCACCACGGCGGATAACACAGATACGCAGTATTTT.

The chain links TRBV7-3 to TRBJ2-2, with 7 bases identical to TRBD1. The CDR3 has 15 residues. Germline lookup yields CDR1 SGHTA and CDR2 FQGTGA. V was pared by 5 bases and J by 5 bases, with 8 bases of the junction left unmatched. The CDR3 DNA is TGTGCCAGCAGCCCGGGACAGCATAGAACCGGGGAGCTGTTTTTT. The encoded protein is CASSPGQHRTGELFF.

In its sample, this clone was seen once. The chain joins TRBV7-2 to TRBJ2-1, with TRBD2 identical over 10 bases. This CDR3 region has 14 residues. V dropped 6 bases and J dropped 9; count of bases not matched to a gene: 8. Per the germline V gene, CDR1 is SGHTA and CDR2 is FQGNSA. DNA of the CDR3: TGTGCCAGCAGGCAATCGGTAGCGGGGGGTGAGCAGTTCTTC. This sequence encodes CASRQSVAGGEQFF.

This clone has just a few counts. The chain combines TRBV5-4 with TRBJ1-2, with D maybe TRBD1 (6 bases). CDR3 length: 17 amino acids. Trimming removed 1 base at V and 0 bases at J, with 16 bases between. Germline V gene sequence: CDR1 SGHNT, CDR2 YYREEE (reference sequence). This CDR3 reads CASSLWDRTDANYGYTF. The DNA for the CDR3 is TGTGCCAGCAGCTTGTGGGATCGGACAGACGCTAACTATGGCTACACCTTC.

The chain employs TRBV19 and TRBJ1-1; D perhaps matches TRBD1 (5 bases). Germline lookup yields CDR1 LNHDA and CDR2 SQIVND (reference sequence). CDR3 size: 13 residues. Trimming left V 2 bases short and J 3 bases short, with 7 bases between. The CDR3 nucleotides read TGTGCCAGTAGTATAACCAGGGACACTGAAGCTTTCTTT. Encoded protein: CASSITRDTEAFF.

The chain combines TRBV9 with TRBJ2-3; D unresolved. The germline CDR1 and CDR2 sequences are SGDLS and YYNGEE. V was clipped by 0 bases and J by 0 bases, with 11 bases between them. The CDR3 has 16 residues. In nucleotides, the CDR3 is TGTGCCAGCAGCGTAGATCATCGATTGAGCACAGATACGCAGTATTTT. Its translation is CASSVDHRLSTDTQYF.

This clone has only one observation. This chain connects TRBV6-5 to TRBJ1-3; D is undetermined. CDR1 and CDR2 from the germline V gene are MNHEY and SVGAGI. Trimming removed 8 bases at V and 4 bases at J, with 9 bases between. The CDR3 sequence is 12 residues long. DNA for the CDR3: TGTGCCAGCCTGGGTGTCGGAAACACCATATATTTT. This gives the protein CASLGVGNTIYF.

The CDR3 sequence is CASSLALGYAGNTIYF. CDR3 sequence (DNA): TGTGCCAGCAGCTTAGCGCTGGGGTATGCTGGAAACACCATATATTTT. The gene calls are TRBV7-9 and TRBJ1-3, with D hard to call. Per germline, CDR1 SEHNR and CDR2 FQNEAQ (reference sequence). The CDR3 consists of 16 residues. Trimming took 0 bases from V and 2 from J, leaving 11 bases between them.

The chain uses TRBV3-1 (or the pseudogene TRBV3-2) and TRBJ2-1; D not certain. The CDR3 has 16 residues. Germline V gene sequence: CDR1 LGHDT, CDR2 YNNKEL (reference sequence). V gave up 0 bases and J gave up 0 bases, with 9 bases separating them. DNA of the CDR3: TGTGCCAGCAGCCAAGATTTGGCGCTCTCCTACAATGAGCAGTTCTTC. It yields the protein CASSQDLALSYNEQFF.